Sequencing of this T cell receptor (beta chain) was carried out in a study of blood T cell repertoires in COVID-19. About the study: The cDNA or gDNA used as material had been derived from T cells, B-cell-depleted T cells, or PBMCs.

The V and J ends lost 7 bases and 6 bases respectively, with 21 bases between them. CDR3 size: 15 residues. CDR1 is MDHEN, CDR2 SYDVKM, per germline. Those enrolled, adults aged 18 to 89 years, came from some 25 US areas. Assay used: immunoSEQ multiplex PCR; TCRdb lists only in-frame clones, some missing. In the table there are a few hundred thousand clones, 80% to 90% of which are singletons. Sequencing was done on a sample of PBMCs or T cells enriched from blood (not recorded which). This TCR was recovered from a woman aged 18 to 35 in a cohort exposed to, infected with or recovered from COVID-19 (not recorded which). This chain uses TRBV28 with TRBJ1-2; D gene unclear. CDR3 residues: CASNTVRTPLNGYTF. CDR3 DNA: TGTGCCAGCAATACCGTCCGGACTCCCTTGAATGGCTACACCTTC.